This TCR beta chain came from a study of OX40 agonist ivuxolimab in advanced cancers. As for the study in general: Patients were treated with intravenous ivuxolimab, dosed at 0.01 to 10 mg/kg and infused every 2 weeks. Study findings and constraints: Undetermined was the antigen specificity of the expanded peripheral T cells. Partial responders at 0.1-3.0 mg/kg showed near-lowest clonal expansion.

With respect to this clone: The antigen is undetermined.

Assay used: immunoSEQ multiplex PCR; TCRdb lists only in-frame clones, some missing. The sample contains some 73,000 clones, just under 90% of which appear only once. This CDR3 contains 13 residues. Germline CDR1 and CDR2: MNHNY and SVGAGI (reference sequence). Trimming removed 2 bases at V and 7 bases at J, with 11 bases between. The TCR was taken from an adult with an advanced solid tumor such as melanoma, head and neck, liver or kidney cancer. V and J are TRBV6-6 and TRBJ1-2; the D is unclear. The material was CD4+ or CD8+ T cells sorted from blood, obtained in a trial of the OX40 agonist ivuxolimab. The CDR3 nucleotides read TGTGCCAGCAGTTACGGCGTTGCGGGTGGCTACACCTTC. Encoded protein: CASSYGVAGGYTF.